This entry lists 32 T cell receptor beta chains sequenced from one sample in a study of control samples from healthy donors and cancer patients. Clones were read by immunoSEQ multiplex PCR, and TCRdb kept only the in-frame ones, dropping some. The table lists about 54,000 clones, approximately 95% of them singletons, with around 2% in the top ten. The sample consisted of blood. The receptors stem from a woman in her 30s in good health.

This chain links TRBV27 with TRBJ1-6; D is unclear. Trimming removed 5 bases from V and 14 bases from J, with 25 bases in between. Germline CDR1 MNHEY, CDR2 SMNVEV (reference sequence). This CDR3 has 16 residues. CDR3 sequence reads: CASSPSAHQLHWALHF. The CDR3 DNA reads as TGTGCCAGCAGTCCTAGCGCCCATCAACTACATTGGGCCCTCCACTTT.

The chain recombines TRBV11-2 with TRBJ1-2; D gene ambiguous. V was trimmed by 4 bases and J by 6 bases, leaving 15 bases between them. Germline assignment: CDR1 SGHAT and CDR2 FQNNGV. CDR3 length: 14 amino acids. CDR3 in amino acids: CASSSPGDKDGYTF. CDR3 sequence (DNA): TGTGCCAGCAGCTCCCCGGGAGACAAGGATGGCTACACCTTC.

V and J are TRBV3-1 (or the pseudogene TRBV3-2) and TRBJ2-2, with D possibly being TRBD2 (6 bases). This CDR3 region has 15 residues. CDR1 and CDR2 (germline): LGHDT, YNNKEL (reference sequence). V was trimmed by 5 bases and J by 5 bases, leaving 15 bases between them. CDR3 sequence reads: CASSGDGRMTGELFF. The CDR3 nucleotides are TGTGCCAGCAGCGGGGACGGGAGAATGACCGGGGAGCTGTTTTTT.

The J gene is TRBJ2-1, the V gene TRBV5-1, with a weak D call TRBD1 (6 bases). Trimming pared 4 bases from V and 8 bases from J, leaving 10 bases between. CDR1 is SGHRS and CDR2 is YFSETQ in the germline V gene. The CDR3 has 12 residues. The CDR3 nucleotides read TGCGCCAGCAGCGCACAGGGCCATGAGCAGTTCTTC. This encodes CASSAQGHEQFF.

CDR3 DNA: TGTGCCACCAGCAGAGAGCCGGGACAGGGATACACCATATATTTT. Translated: CATSREPGQGYTIYF. The rearrangement joins TRBV15 to TRBJ1-3; 9 nucleotides line up with TRBD1. The junction had 5 bases not matched to a gene; V was cut back by 0 bases and J by 8 bases. CDR1 is LNHNV, CDR2 YYDKDF, per germline (reference sequence). CDR3 length: 15 amino acids.

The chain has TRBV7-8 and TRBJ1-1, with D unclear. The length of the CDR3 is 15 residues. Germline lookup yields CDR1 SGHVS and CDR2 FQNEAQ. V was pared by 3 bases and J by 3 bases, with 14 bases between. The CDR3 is CASSFSPEGYTEAFF. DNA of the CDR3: TGTGCCAGCAGCTTCTCGCCCGAGGGATACACTGAAGCTTTCTTT.

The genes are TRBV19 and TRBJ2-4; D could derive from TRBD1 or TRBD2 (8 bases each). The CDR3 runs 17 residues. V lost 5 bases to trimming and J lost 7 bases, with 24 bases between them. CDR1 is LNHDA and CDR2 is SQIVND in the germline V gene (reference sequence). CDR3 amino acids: CASSPGTGAGAGNIQYF. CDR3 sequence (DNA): TGTGCCAGTAGTCCTGGGACAGGAGCGGGAGCGGGGAACATTCAGTACTTC.

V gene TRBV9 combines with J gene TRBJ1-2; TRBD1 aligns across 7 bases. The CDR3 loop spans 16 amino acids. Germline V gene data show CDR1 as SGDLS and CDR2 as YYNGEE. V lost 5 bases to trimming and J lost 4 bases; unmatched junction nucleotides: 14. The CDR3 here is CASSAVTGIPLYGYTF. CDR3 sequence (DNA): TGTGCCAGCAGTGCCGTGACAGGGATCCCCCTCTATGGCTACACCTTC. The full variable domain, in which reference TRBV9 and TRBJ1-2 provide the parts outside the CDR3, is DSGVTQTPKHLITATGQRVTLRCSPRSGDLSVYWYQQSLDQGLQFLIQYYNGEERAKGNILERFSAQQFPDLHSELNLSSLELGDSALYFCASSAVTGIPLYGYTFGSGTRLTVV.

CDR3 amino acids: CASSEGPFQETQYF. CDR3 sequence (DNA): TGTGCCAGCAGTGAGGGACCCTTCCAAGAGACCCAGTACTTC. This chain uses TRBV6-1 with TRBJ2-5, with D possibly being TRBD1 or TRBD2 (5 bases each). CDR3 length equals 14 residues. Trimming left V 3 bases short and J 1 base short, with 9 bases between. The germline V gene has CDR1 MNHNS and CDR2 SASEGT.

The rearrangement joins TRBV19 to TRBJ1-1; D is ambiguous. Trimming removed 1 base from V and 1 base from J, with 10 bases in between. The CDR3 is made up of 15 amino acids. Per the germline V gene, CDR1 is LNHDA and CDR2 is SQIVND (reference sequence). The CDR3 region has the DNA TGTGCCAGTAGTATAGCCCCCCAGGAGAACACTGAAGCTTTCTTT. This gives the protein CASSIAPQENTEAFF.

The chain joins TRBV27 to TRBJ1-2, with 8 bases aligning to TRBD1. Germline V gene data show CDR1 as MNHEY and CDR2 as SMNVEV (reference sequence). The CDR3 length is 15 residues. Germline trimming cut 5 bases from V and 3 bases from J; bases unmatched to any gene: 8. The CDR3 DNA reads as TGTGCCAGCAGTCCTCACCTGGACAGGGACTATGGCTACACCTTC. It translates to CASSPHLDRDYGYTF.

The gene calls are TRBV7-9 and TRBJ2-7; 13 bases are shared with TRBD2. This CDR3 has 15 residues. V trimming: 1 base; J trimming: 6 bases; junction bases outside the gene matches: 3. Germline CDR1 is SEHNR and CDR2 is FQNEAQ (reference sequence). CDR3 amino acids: CASSLVRTSGSEQYF. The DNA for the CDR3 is TGTGCCAGCAGCTTAGTTCGGACTAGCGGGAGCGAGCAGTACTTC.

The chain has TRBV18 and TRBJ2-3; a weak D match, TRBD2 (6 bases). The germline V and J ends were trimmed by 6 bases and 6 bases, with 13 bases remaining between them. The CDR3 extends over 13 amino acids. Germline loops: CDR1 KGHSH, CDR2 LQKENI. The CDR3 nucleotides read TGTGCCAGCTCCCCAAATCTAGCGGATACGCAGTATTTT. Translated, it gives CASSPNLADTQYF. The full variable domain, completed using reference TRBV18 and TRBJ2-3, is NAGVMQNPRHLVRRRGQEARLRCSPMKGHSHVYWYRQLPEEGLKFMVYLQKENIIDESGMPKERFSAEFPKEGPSILRIQQVVRGDSAAYFCASSPNLADTQYFGPGTRLTVL.

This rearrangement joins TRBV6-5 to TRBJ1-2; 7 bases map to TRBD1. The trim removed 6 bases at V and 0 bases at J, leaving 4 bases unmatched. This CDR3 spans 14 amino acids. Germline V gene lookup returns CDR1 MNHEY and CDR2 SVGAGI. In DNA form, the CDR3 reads TGTGCCAGCAGGAGGACAGGAACTAACTATGGCTACACCTTC. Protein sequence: CASRRTGTNYGYTF.

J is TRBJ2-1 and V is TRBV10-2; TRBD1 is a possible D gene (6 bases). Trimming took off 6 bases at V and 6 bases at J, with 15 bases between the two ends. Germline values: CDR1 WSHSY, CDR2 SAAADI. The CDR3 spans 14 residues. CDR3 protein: CASRQGDLLNEQFF. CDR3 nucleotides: TGCGCCAGCAGACAGGGCGACCTGCTCAATGAGCAGTTCTTC.

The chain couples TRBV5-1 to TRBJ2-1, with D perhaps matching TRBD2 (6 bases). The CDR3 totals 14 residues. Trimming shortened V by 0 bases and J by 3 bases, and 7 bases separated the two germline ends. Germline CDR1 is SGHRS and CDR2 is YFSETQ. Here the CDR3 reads CASSLAGLYNEQFF. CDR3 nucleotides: TGCGCCAGCAGCTTGGCGGGACTCTACAATGAGCAGTTCTTC.

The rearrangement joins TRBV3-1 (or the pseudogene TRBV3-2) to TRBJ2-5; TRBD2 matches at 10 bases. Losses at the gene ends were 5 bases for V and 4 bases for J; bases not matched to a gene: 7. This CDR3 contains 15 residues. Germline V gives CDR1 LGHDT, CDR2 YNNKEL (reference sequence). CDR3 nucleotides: TGTGCCAGCAGCTATTGGACTAGCGGAGGAGAGACCCAGTACTTC. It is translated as CASSYWTSGGETQYF.

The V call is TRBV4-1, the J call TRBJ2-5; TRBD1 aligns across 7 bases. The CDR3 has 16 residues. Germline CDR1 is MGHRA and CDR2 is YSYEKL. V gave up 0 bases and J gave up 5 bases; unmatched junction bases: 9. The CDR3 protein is CASSQEEGQTEETQYF. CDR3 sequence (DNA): TGCGCCAGCAGCCAAGAAGAGGGACAGACCGAGGAGACCCAGTACTTC.

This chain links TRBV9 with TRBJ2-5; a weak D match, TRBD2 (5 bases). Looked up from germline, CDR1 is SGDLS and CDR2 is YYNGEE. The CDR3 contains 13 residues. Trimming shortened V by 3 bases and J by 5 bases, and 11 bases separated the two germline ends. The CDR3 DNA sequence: TGTGCCAGCAGCGCGGGAAGGGAGGAGACCCAGTACTTC. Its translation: CASSAGREETQYF.

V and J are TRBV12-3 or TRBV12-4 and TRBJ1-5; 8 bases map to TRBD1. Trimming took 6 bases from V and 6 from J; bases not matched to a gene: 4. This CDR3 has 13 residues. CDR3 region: CASRDRVGQPQHF. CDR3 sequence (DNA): TGTGCCAGCAGGGACAGGGTCGGTCAGCCCCAGCATTTT.

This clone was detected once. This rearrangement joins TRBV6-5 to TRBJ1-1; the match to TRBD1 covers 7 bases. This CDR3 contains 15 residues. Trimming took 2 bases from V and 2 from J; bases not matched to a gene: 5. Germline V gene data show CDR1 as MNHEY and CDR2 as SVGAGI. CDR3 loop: CASSYKGARNTEAFF. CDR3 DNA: TGTGCCAGCAGTTACAAGGGGGCTCGAAACACTGAAGCTTTCTTT.

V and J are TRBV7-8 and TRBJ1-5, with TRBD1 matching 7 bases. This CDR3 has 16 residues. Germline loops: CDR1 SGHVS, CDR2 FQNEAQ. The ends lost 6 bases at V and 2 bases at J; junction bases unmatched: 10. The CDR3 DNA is TGTGCCAGCAGACTAGCAGGGGGATCGGGCAATCAGCCCCAGCATTTT. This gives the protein CASRLAGGSGNQPQHF. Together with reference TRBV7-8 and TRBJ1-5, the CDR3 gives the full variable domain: GAGVSQSPRYKVAKRGQDVALRCDPISGHVSLFWYQQALGQGPEFLTYFQNEAQLDKSGLPSDRFFAERPEGSVSTLKIQRTQQEDSAVYLCASRLAGGSGNQPQHFGDGTRLSIL.

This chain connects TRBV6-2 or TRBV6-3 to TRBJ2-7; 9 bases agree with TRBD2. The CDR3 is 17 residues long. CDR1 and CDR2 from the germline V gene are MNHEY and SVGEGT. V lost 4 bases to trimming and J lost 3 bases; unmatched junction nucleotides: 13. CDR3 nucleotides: TGTGCCAGCAGTTTCGCCTCTGGGCTAGCGGGGTACTACGAGCAGTACTTC. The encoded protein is CASSFASGLAGYYEQYF.

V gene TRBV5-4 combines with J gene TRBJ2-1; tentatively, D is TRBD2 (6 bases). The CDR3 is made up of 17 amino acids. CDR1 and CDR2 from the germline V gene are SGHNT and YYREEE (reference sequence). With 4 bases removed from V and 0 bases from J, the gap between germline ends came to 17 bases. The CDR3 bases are TGTGCCAGCAGCCCCGGAGTGGGGGGAGTCTCCTACAATGAGCAGTTCTTC. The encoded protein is CASSPGVGGVSYNEQFF. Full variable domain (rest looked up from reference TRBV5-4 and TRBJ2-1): ETGVTQSPTHLIKTRGQQVTLRCSSQSGHNTVSWYQQALGQGPQFIFQYYREEENGRGNFPPRFSGLQFPNYSSELNVNALELDDSALYLCASSPGVGGVSYNEQFFGPGTRLTVL.

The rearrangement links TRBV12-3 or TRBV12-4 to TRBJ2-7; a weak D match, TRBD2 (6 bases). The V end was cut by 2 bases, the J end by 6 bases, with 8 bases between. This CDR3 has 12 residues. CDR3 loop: CASSLTSREQYF. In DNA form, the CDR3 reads TGTGCCAGCAGTTTAACTAGCCGCGAGCAGTACTTC.

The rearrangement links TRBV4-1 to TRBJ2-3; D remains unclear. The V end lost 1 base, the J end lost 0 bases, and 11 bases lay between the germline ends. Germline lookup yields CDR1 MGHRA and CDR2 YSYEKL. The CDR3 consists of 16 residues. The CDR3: CASSQGAHGSTDTQYF. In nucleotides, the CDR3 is TGCGCCAGCAGCCAAGGCGCGCATGGTAGCACAGATACGCAGTATTTT.

The CDR3 protein is CASSSGTEGRLGELFF. The DNA of the CDR3 is TGTGCCAGCAGCTCGGGGACTGAAGGAAGGCTAGGGGAGCTGTTTTTT. This chain uses TRBV5-4 with TRBJ2-2, with D possibly TRBD2 on 6 matching bases. Germline lookup yields CDR1 SGHNT and CDR2 YYREEE (reference sequence). The CDR3 contains 16 residues. Trimming cost V 3 bases and J 8 bases, with 20 bases left between them.

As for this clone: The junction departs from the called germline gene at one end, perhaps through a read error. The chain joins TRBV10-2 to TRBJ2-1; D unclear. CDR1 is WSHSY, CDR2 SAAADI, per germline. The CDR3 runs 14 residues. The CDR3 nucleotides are TGCGCCAGCAGTGAGTCGGGCCGCCAGAATGGGCAGTTCTTC. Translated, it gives CASSESGRQNGQFF.

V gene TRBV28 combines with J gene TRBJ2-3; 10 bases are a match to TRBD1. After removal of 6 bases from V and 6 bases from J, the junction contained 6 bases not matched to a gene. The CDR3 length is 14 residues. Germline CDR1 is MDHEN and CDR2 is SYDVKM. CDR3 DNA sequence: TGTGCCAGCAGCCTGACAGGGGGCGTCGATACGCAGTATTTT. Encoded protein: CASSLTGGVDTQYF.

The CDR3 is CASSLRAANSPLHF. As DNA, the CDR3 is TGTGCCAGCAGCCTAAGGGCAGCTAATTCACCCCTCCACTTT. The chain is built from TRBV28 and TRBJ1-6; D is unresolved. With 6 bases removed from V and 6 bases from J, the gap between germline ends came to 12 bases. The CDR3 runs 14 residues. Germline V gives CDR1 MDHEN, CDR2 SYDVKM.

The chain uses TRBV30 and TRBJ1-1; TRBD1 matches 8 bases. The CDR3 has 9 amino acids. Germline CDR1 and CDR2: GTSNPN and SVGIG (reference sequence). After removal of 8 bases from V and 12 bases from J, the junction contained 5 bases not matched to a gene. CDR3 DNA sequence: TGTGCCGGACAGGGCTTTACTTTCTTT. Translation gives CAGQGFTFF.

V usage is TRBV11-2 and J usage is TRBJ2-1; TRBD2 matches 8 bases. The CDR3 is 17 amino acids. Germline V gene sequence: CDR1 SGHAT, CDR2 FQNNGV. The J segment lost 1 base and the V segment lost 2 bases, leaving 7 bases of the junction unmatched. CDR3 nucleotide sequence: TGTGCCAGCAGCTTACATGCGCGGGGGGCGTCCTACAATGAGCAGTTCTTC. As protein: CASSLHARGASYNEQFF.